The clone carrying this T cell receptor (beta chain) qualifies as medium-sized. This sample was taken from a study of T cells after yellow fever vaccination. As for the study in general: EM, EMRA, CM and Tscm memory subsets were sorted using CD3, CD45RA, CCR7 and CD95. Study findings and constraints: Most primary-vaccination clones reappeared after the booster (around 95% CD4, roughly 88% CD8). The presence of abundant clonotypes contaminating from the bulk population was possible in FACS-sorted repertoires.

In making TCR cDNA, 5'RACE template switching added a universal primer site and UMIs to it. Using its own MiXCR run on the 5' RACE reads, TCRdb lists one record per CDR3 protein. The repertoire holds 25,000 to 30,000 distinct CDR3 sequences, about 5.5% seen once, with 12% in the top ten. This CDR3 region has 14 residues. Germline V gene sequence: CDR1 LGHDT, CDR2 YNNKEL (reference sequence). Trimming took off 5 bases at V and 6 bases at J, with 15 bases between the two ends. The sequences come from PBMCs, either bulk or a sorted T-cell subset (CD4+, CD8+, memory, or dextramer-sorted; not recorded which), collected 15 days after the yellow fever booster vaccination. This receptor was taken from a man aged 25 to 40 who received the YFV17D yellow fever vaccine. The chain uses TRBV3-1 and TRBJ2-3; weak D call: TRBD1 (6 bases). Written as DNA, the CDR3 is TGTGCCAGCAGCACAAGGGACACCCCTGATACGCAGTATTTT. It encodes CASSTRDTPDTQYF.